The 25 T cell receptor beta chains in this list originate from one sample, sequenced in a study of shared clonotypes between healthy human individuals. Assay used: immunoSEQ multiplex PCR; TCRdb lists only in-frame clones, some missing. The repertoire holds about 1.5 million clones, with 95% to 99% as singletons. The sequencing sample was made of naive CD4+ T cells sorted from blood. The subset: CD45RA+ positively selected. The receptors were gathered from a man aged 25 to 45 in good health.

A single count supports this clone. The gene calls are TRBV9 and TRBJ1-2; the D gene is possibly TRBD1 (5 bases). The V gene lost 0 bases and the J gene lost 4 bases, with 19 bases spanning the gap. Germline V CDR1 and CDR2: SGDLS, YYNGEE. This CDR3 region has 17 residues. The CDR3 sequence is CASSVDSPSRQFYGYTF. The DNA of the CDR3 is TGTGCCAGCAGCGTAGACTCTCCGAGTCGACAGTTCTATGGCTACACCTTC.

V usage is TRBV27 and J usage is TRBJ2-1; possibly TRBD2 for D (5 bases). This CDR3 comprises 19 residues. Germline CDR1 and CDR2: MNHEY and SMNVEV (reference sequence). With 5 bases removed from V and 9 bases from J, the gap between germline ends came to 32 bases. DNA for the CDR3: TGTGCCAGCAGTCCACCCCCCCTTTCAGCGGTTGGGGTGCGATGTGAGCAGTTCTTC. The encoded protein is CASSPPPLSAVGVRCEQFF.

For this clone: Within the sample, other DNA sequences also encode this same CDR3. The chain links TRBV2 to TRBJ2-5; 8 bases align to TRBD1. Germline CDR1 and CDR2: SNHLY and FYNNEI. Trimming took 6 bases from V and 1 from J; bases not matched to a gene: 4. CDR3 length: 14 amino acids. The CDR3 sequence: CASSRDRGQETQYF. The CDR3 bases are TGTGCCAGCAGCCGCGACAGGGGCCAAGAGACCCAGTACTTC. The variable domain in full, with the rest retrieved from reference TRBV2 and TRBJ2-5, is EPEVTQTPSHQVTQMGQEVILRCVPISNHLYFYWYRQILGQKVEFLVSFYNNEISEKSEIFDDQFSVERPDGSNFTLKIRSTKLEDSAMYFCASSRDRGQETQYFGPGTRLLVL.

The CDR3 protein is CASSSDPQGAGELFF. CDR3 DNA sequence: TGTGCCAGCAGTTCCGACCCCCAGGGGGCCGGGGAGCTGTTTTTT. The gene calls are TRBV5-4 and TRBJ2-2, with 7 nucleotides matching TRBD1. Trimming at V came to 5 bases and at J to 6 bases, leaving 10 bases not matched to a gene. The germline V gene has CDR1 SGHNT and CDR2 YYREEE (reference sequence). The length of the CDR3 is 15 residues.

The chain is built from TRBV18 and TRBJ2-1, with D uncertain. Germline V CDR1 and CDR2: KGHSH, LQKENI. The CDR3 is made up of 16 amino acids. The ends were cut back, 3 bases at V and 8 bases at J, with 20 bases in the middle. The CDR3 nucleotides are TGTGCCAGCTCACCCCCGTCTAGGATTCTCCTCCATGAGCAGTTCTTC. Translating it yields CASSPPSRILLHEQFF.

V is TRBV5-8 and J is TRBJ2-5; D remains unclear. This CDR3 has 17 amino acids. Germline loops: CDR1 SGHTS, CDR2 YDEGEE. The V and J ends lost 1 base and 5 bases respectively, with 21 bases between them. For the CDR3, the DNA is TGTGCCAGCAGCTTGAGGGCTAGTGACTTTGGGCTGGAGACCCAGTACTTC. As protein: CASSLRASDFGLETQYF.

As to this clone: At the DNA level, this CDR3 is encoded by other sequences in the same sample as well. The V call is TRBV5-1, the J call TRBJ2-3; D gene unclear. Trimming stripped 1 base from V and 2 bases from J, with 5 bases between. Per germline, CDR1 SGHRS and CDR2 YFSETQ. CDR3 size: 13 residues. The CDR3 is CASSLLLTDTQYF. DNA for the CDR3: TGCGCCAGCAGCTTGTTACTCACAGATACGCAGTATTTT.

This clone came up once. J is TRBJ2-1 and V is TRBV28, with 7 bases lining up with TRBD2. Germline V lookup: CDR1 MDHEN, CDR2 SYDVKM. The CDR3 contains 16 residues. Trimming removed 8 bases from V and 5 bases from J; junction bases left unmatched: 15. CDR3 residues: CASLSQAGFGNNEQFF. The CDR3 coding sequence is TGTGCCAGCCTATCCCAAGCGGGATTTGGAAACAATGAGCAGTTCTTC.

Details on this clone: Other DNA sequences of this sample code for an identical CDR3. This sequence joins TRBV11-2 and TRBJ1-2, with D hard to call. Germline V gives CDR1 SGHAT, CDR2 FQNNGV. The CDR3 consists of 12 residues. Deletions cut 0 bases from V and 6 bases from J, with 5 bases between. CDR3: CASSLEGNGYTF. DNA for the CDR3: TGTGCCAGCAGCTTAGAAGGAAATGGCTACACCTTC.

The genes are TRBV4-2 and TRBJ2-5, with 9 bases matching TRBD2. CDR1 LGHNA and CDR2 YNFKEQ come from the germline V gene. V lost 2 bases to trimming and J lost 1 base; unmatched junction nucleotides: 5. CDR3 length: 16 residues. The CDR3 protein is CASSQTAGGGQETQYF. The CDR3 region has the DNA TGTGCCAGCAGCCAAACCGCGGGAGGGGGCCAAGAGACCCAGTACTTC.

The chain is built from TRBV7-2 and TRBJ1-2, with 7 nucleotides matching TRBD1. In germline, CDR1 is SGHTA, CDR2 FQGNSA. CDR3 length: 15 amino acids. V shed 5 bases and J 5 bases; nucleotides not matched to a gene: 11. Written as DNA, the CDR3 is TGTGCCAGCAGCCCCGCAGGGGGTCAGACATATGGCTACACCTTC. As protein: CASSPAGGQTYGYTF.

The chain combines TRBV18 with TRBJ2-1; 7 bases map to TRBD2. Germline-derived CDR1 and CDR2 are KGHSH and LQKENI. V shed 2 bases, J shed 5 bases, and the junction held 3 bases outside the gene matches. The CDR3 runs 14 residues. The CDR3 spells CASSPRLADNEQFF. In DNA form, the CDR3 reads TGTGCCAGCTCACCAAGACTAGCTGACAATGAGCAGTTCTTC.

The chain combines TRBV14 with TRBJ2-1; 16 bases align to TRBD2. Germline V gives CDR1 SGHDN, CDR2 FVKESK. Trimming cost V 0 bases and J 2 bases; bases outside gene matches: 7. The CDR3 consists of 20 residues. The CDR3, as DNA: TGTGCCAGCAGCCAAGATAAGTCGGGACTAGCGGGAGGGCCCTACAATGAGCAGTTCTTC. Translating it yields CASSQDKSGLAGGPYNEQFF.

The chain is built from TRBV7-9 and TRBJ1-1, with D tentatively TRBD1 (5 bases). The CDR3 sequence is 14 residues long. Trimming pared 1 base from V and 4 bases from J, leaving 10 bases between. The germline V gene has CDR1 SEHNR and CDR2 FQNEAQ (reference sequence). The CDR3 coding sequence is TGTGCCAGCAGCTTAGTGCAGGGAAGCACTGAAGCTTTCTTT. Protein: CASSLVQGSTEAFF.

V is TRBV5-4 and J is TRBJ2-1; 9 bases map to TRBD1. The CDR3 length is 15 residues. V dropped 6 bases and J dropped 4; count of bases not matched to a gene: 8. Looked up from germline, CDR1 is SGHNT and CDR2 is YYREEE (reference sequence). The CDR3 reads CASTSGQGSYNEQFF. DNA of the CDR3: TGTGCCAGCACCTCGGGACAGGGATCTTACAATGAGCAGTTCTTC.

This chain uses TRBV28 with TRBJ1-3; D gene unclear. CDR1 is MDHEN, CDR2 SYDVKM, per germline. The V end was cut by 2 bases, the J end by 3 bases, with 11 bases between. The CDR3 is 15 amino acids. In DNA, the CDR3 is TGTGCCAGCAGTTTAGAAGGAATCATTGGAAACACCATATATTTT. It yields the protein CASSLEGIIGNTIYF.

The chain carries TRBV11-2 and TRBJ2-7; no clear D gene. The CDR3 has 12 amino acids. CDR1 is SGHAT and CDR2 is FQNNGV in the germline V gene. The V end lost 3 bases, the J end lost 5 bases, and 8 bases lay between the germline ends. This chain's CDR3 is CASSFTEDEQYF. The CDR3 DNA reads as TGTGCCAGCAGCTTTACCGAAGACGAGCAGTACTTC.

The chain uses TRBV19 and TRBJ2-1; 11 bases map to TRBD1. Trimming took 8 bases from V and 6 from J; bases not matched to a gene: 9. This CDR3 region has 15 residues. The germline V gene has CDR1 LNHDA and CDR2 SQIVND (reference sequence). The CDR3 DNA sequence: TGTGCCAGTCGAATAACCGGGACAGGGGGCAATGAGCAGTTCTTC. Protein product: CASRITGTGGNEQFF.

The rearrangement links TRBV9 to TRBJ2-3; no clear D gene. This CDR3 comprises 14 residues. Germline CDR1 is SGDLS and CDR2 is YYNGEE. V shed 0 bases and J shed 3 bases, with 8 bases lying between them. The CDR3 DNA sequence: TGTGCCAGCAGCGTAGAGGTGGAGACAGATACGCAGTATTTT. It is translated as CASSVEVETDTQYF.

This clone was counted a single time. The gene calls are TRBV27 and TRBJ2-7; a weak D match, TRBD1 (7 bases). This CDR3 comprises 13 residues. The germline V and J ends were trimmed by 3 bases and 6 bases, with 12 bases remaining between them. CDR1 and CDR2 from the germline V gene are MNHEY and SMNVEV (reference sequence). For the CDR3, the DNA is TGTGCCAGCAGTTTCCCAGGGGGGTCCGAGCAGTACTTC. Its protein is CASSFPGGSEQYF.

In its sample, this clone was seen once. The chain employs TRBV15 and TRBJ1-2, with D tentatively TRBD1 (6 bases). Deletions cut 9 bases from V and 5 bases from J, with 22 bases between. Germline assignment: CDR1 LNHNV and CDR2 YYDKDF (reference sequence). The CDR3 is 15 amino acids. Here the CDR3 reads CATRDRNRVSYGYTF. The CDR3 DNA reads as TGTGCCACAAGGGATAGGAACAGGGTGTCTTATGGCTACACCTTC.

This clone was detected once. J is TRBJ2-7 and V is TRBV7-8; 9 bases are a match to TRBD2. The CDR3 loop spans 16 amino acids. CDR1 is SGHVS and CDR2 is FQNEAQ in the germline V gene. Unmatched junction bases numbered 11, after V lost 4 bases and J lost 4 bases. In nucleotides, the CDR3 is TGTGCCAGCAGCTACCGGGGAACTAGCGGGTCGTACGAGCAGTACTTC. It is translated as CASSYRGTSGSYEQYF.

This clone was detected once. The sample holds other DNA sequences that translate to the same CDR3. The chain has TRBV6-5 and TRBJ1-1; D possibly corresponds to TRBD1 (5 bases). With 2 bases removed from V and 1 base from J, the gap between germline ends came to 5 bases. The germline V gene has CDR1 MNHEY and CDR2 SVGAGI. There are 13 residues in the CDR3. CDR3 loop: CASSYTGNTEAFF. As DNA, the CDR3 is TGTGCCAGCAGTTACACAGGGAACACTGAAGCTTTCTTT.

The V call is TRBV5-1, the J call TRBJ2-2, with 8 nucleotides matching TRBD1. Germline CDR1 SGHRS, CDR2 YFSETQ. The CDR3 runs to 17 residues. V lost 6 bases to trimming and J lost 4 bases; unmatched junction nucleotides: 14. The CDR3 DNA follows: TGCGCCAGCAAATTTAACTCCCCAGGGGGCACCACCGGGGAGCTGTTTTTT. It encodes CASKFNSPGGTTGELFF.

CDR3 region: CASSQDFLAANTGELFF. Here the CDR3 DNA reads TGCGCCAGCAGCCAAGACTTTTTGGCGGCGAACACCGGGGAGCTGTTTTTT. The chain couples TRBV4-3 to TRBJ2-2; the D is unclear. The V end lost 0 bases, the J end lost 0 bases, and 11 bases lay between the germline ends. The CDR3 is made up of 17 amino acids. From germline, CDR1 is LGHNA and CDR2 YSLEER.